These 28 T cell receptor beta chains originate from one sample sequenced in a study of T cell repertoires in cytomegalovirus infection. TCRdb ran MiXCR on the reads and lists one entry per CDR3 protein. The table lists about 830,000 distinct CDR3 sequences, 32% of them singletons. No antigen has been identified for these receptors. Sequences were derived from cultured CD8+ T cells from PBMCs, sampled from culture after CMV antigen stimulation. These receptors originate from a human donor in good health (CMV status not recorded). Some clones in this sample may be carry-over from other donors' samples.

This clonotype was seen repeatedly, ten times or more. This chain joins TRBV12-3 or TRBV12-4 and TRBJ2-1, with TRBD2 matching over 12 bases. V lost 3 bases, J lost 7 bases, and 10 bases stayed unmatched. CDR3 length: 17 amino acids. The CDR3 protein is CASSFPTSGGIENEQFF. CDR3 nucleotides: TGTGCCAGCAGTTTTCCTACTAGCGGGGGGATTGAGAATGAGCAGTTCTTC.

This clonotype was recorded many times. The V call is TRBV7-9, the J call TRBJ2-7; D is uncertain. Germline V gene data show CDR1 as SEHNR and CDR2 as FQNEAQ (reference sequence). Trimming pared 6 bases from V and 4 bases from J, leaving 19 bases between. This CDR3 has 15 amino acids. The CDR3 region is CASSPPRRPLYEQYF. Written as DNA, the CDR3 is TGTGCCAGCAGTCCCCCGAGGCGGCCCCTTTACGAGCAGTACTTC.

Comments on this clonotype: Relative to the germline gene, one junction end is altered; a read error may explain this. The rearrangement joins TRBV6-5 to TRBJ1-1; a possible D gene is TRBD1 (6 bases). CDR1 MNHEY and CDR2 SVGAGI come from the germline V gene. CDR3 length: 17 amino acids. The CDR3 protein is CVSSRRGLRDRGTEAFF. In DNA, the CDR3 is TGTGTCAGCAGTCGCAGGGGTTTGAGAGACCGTGGCACTGAAGCTTTCTTT.

This rearrangement joins TRBV7-9 to TRBJ1-1; D uncertain. Trimming shortened V by 0 bases and J by 8 bases, and 7 bases separated the two germline ends. The CDR3 extends over 12 amino acids. Germline assignment: CDR1 SEHNR and CDR2 FQNEAQ (reference sequence). CDR3 nucleotide sequence: TGTGCCAGCAGCTTAGCCCGGGAAGAAGCTTTCTTT. Translated: CASSLAREEAFF.

The chain has TRBV18 and TRBJ1-2; 9 positions match TRBD1. The V segment lost 3 bases and the J segment 4 bases; nucleotides outside the gene matches: 9. This CDR3 contains 16 residues. Germline-derived CDR1 and CDR2 are KGHSH and LQKENI. This chain's CDR3 is CASSPSTGGNSYGYTF. CDR3 nucleotides: TGTGCCAGCTCACCGTCCACAGGGGGCAATTCCTATGGCTACACCTTC.

This clonotype was recorded many times. This chain uses TRBV7-2 with TRBJ1-1; D is perhaps TRBD1 (5 bases). The length of the CDR3 is 16 residues. The V end lost 3 bases, the J end lost 1 base, and 15 bases lay between the germline ends. Germline values: CDR1 SGHTA, CDR2 FQGNSA. The DNA of the CDR3 is TGTGCCAGCAGCTTGATGGTGCGTCAGGGGAACACTGAAGCTTTCTTT. It is translated as CASSLMVRQGNTEAFF.

The chain has TRBV5-1 and TRBJ2-5, with D possibly being TRBD1 or TRBD2 (5 bases each). Trimming took 4 bases from V and 1 from J, leaving 23 bases between them. Germline CDR1 reads SGHRS; CDR2 reads YFSETQ. The CDR3 consists of 18 residues. The CDR3 protein is CASSTPSRTPGRQETQYF. DNA for the CDR3: TGCGCCAGCAGCACCCCCTCTAGGACTCCGGGACGCCAAGAGACCCAGTACTTC.

V gene TRBV6-5 combines with J gene TRBJ2-6; 12 bases align to TRBD2. This CDR3 is built from 20 residues. CDR1 MNHEY and CDR2 SVGAGI come from the germline V gene. With 0 bases clipped from V and 1 base from J, the junction kept 7 bases outside the gene matches. CDR3 residues: CASSYSKGLAGGSGANVLTF. Written as DNA, the CDR3 is TGTGCCAGCAGTTACTCGAAGGGCCTAGCGGGGGGGTCTGGGGCCAACGTCCTGACTTTC.

This sequence joins TRBV6-1 and TRBJ2-7; TRBD1 aligns across 10 bases. V gave up 2 bases and J gave up 0 bases; unmatched junction bases: 1. The length of the CDR3 is 15 residues. Germline V CDR1 and CDR2: MNHNS, SASEGT. This CDR3 is CASSEWTGGSYEQYF. The CDR3 DNA reads TGTGCCAGCAGTGAATGGACAGGGGGCTCCTACGAGCAGTACTTC.

Note on this clonotype: This probably arose from a read error, given a far larger clone one base away. V usage is TRBV7-9 and J usage is TRBJ1-1; the D is unclear. The CDR3 length is 11 residues. The ends were cut back, 7 bases at V and 1 base at J, with 4 bases in the middle. CDR1 and CDR2 (germline): SEHNR, FQNEAQ (reference sequence). CDR3 sequence: CASNGNTEAFF. In DNA form, the CDR3 reads TGTGCCAGCAACGGGAACACTGAAGCTTTCTTT.

A few counts support this clonotype. This CDR3 reads CASSLDGTGAQYF. CDR3 nucleotide sequence: TGTGCCAGCAGCTTAGATGGCACCGGGGCCCAGTACTTC. The chain joins TRBV7-8 to TRBJ2-5, with TRBD2 as a possible D gene (5 bases). The CDR3 is 13 residues long. Trimming removed 1 base from V and 9 bases from J, with 12 bases in between. The V gene's germline CDR1 is SGHVS and CDR2 FQNEAQ.

The chain has TRBV5-8 and TRBJ2-7, with D perhaps matching TRBD1 (6 bases). Deletions cut 0 bases from V and 1 base from J, with 8 bases between. Per the germline V gene, CDR1 is SGHTS and CDR2 is YDEGEE. This CDR3 contains 14 residues. Written as DNA, the CDR3 is TGTGCCAGCAGCTTGGTGGACAGTTCCTACGAGCAGTACTTC. It is translated as CASSLVDSSYEQYF.

This chain links TRBV27 with TRBJ2-1; 14 bases map to TRBD2. CDR1 and CDR2 (germline): MNHEY, SMNVEV (reference sequence). Unmatched junction bases numbered 9, after V lost 2 bases and J lost 9 bases. The CDR3 is 17 residues long. CDR3 DNA: TGTGCCAGCAGTTTACCGACGGGACTAGCGGGGGAAGGTGAGCAGTTCTTC. It specifies CASSLPTGLAGEGEQFF.

This clonotype was picked up a small number of times. This chain joins TRBV4-1 and TRBJ2-1, with D possibly TRBD2 on 5 matching bases. Germline CDR1 MGHRA, CDR2 YSYEKL. This CDR3 spans 14 amino acids. V dropped 6 bases and J dropped 0 bases, with 9 bases sitting between them. DNA for the CDR3: TGCGCCAGCAGAGTGGGGAGCTCCTACAATGAGCAGTTCTTC. It encodes CASRVGSSYNEQFF.

Concerning this clonotype itself: One end of the junction varies from germline; a read error may be responsible. This rearrangement joins TRBV27 to TRBJ2-3, with D hard to call. There are 14 residues in the CDR3. Germline assignment: CDR1 MNHEY and CDR2 SMNVEV (reference sequence). CDR3 amino acids: CANSLSPARHTQYF. The CDR3 nucleotides are TGTGCCAACAGTTTAAGTCCCGCCCGACATACGCAGTATTTT.

This clonotype has a count of ten or more. J is TRBJ2-1 and V is TRBV14, with D tentatively TRBD2 (6 bases). V was pared by 0 bases and J by 9 bases, with 12 bases between. There are 14 residues in the CDR3. Germline V gives CDR1 SGHDN, CDR2 FVKESK. The CDR3 region has the DNA TGTGCCAGCAGCCAAGAGGGGACTGGAAGTGAGCAGTTCTTC. It translates to CASSQEGTGSEQFF.

Remarks on this clonotype: One base away lies a much larger clone, so this may be a sequencing read error. J is TRBJ2-3 and V is TRBV7-3, with D unresolved. Germline V CDR1 and CDR2: SGHTA, FQGTGA. This CDR3 has 13 amino acids. In DNA form, the CDR3 reads TGTGCCAACAGCTTAACTCCCACAGATACGCAGTATTTT. Translating it yields CANSLTPTDTQYF.

The chain employs TRBV2 and TRBJ2-3; D gene unclear. V lost 6 bases and J lost 0, with 13 bases in between. The germline V gene encodes CDR1 SNHLY and CDR2 FYNNEI. The length of the CDR3 is 15 residues. In DNA, the CDR3 is TGTGCCAGCAGAACGACGCCATCTAGCACAGATACGCAGTATTTT. Translating gives CASRTTPSSTDTQYF. Combining the CDR3 with reference TRBV2 and TRBJ2-3 gives the whole variable domain EPEVTQTPSHQVTQMGQEVILRCVPISNHLYFYWYRQILGQKVEFLVSFYNNEISEKSEIFDDQFSVERPDGSNFTLKIRSTKLEDSAMYFCASRTTPSSTDTQYFGPGTRLTVL.

This clonotype was observed at least ten times. This chain connects TRBV27 to TRBJ2-5; 8 bases align to TRBD2. This CDR3 spans 15 amino acids. CDR1 and CDR2 (germline): MNHEY, SMNVEV (reference sequence). V lost 6 bases, J lost 2 bases, and 8 bases stayed unmatched. The CDR3 DNA reads as TGTGCCAGCAGCTTACTCGGGGGGGTACAAGAGACCCAGTACTTC. Residues: CASSLLGGVQETQYF.

V and J are TRBV7-9 and TRBJ2-5; D is uncertain. Germline V gives CDR1 SEHNR, CDR2 FQNEAQ (reference sequence). V was shortened by 5 bases and J by 2 bases, with 15 bases between the two germline ends. The CDR3 has 15 residues. This CDR3 is CASSHPARSQETQYF. Written as DNA, the CDR3 is TGTGCCAGCAGCCACCCCGCCAGGTCACAAGAGACCCAGTACTTC.

V and J are TRBV4-3 and TRBJ2-3; a possible D gene is TRBD2 (6 bases). V was trimmed by 1 base and J by 4 bases, leaving 9 bases between them. The germline gives CDR1 LGHNA, CDR2 YSLEER. The CDR3 totals 14 residues. This CDR3 is CASSQAGTADTQYF. The CDR3 DNA sequence: TGCGCCAGCAGCCAAGCTGGGACTGCAGATACGCAGTATTTT.

The chain joins TRBV6-6 to TRBJ2-7, with D hard to call. Germline V gives CDR1 MNHNY, CDR2 SVGAGI (reference sequence). The CDR3 is made up of 11 amino acids. Trimming shortened V by 8 bases and J by 5 bases, and 10 bases separated the two germline ends. The CDR3 sequence is CASGPYNEQYV. CDR3 sequence (DNA): TGTGCCAGCGGGCCCTATAACGAGCAGTACGTC.

This clonotype was counted at least ten times. The gene calls are TRBV5-5 and TRBJ1-4; TRBD1 might be the D (5 bases). Trimming pared 4 bases from V and 0 bases from J, leaving 13 bases between. Germline V CDR1 and CDR2: SGHKS, YYEKEE (reference sequence). The CDR3 has 16 amino acids. In DNA form, the CDR3 reads TGTGCCAGCAGCGCGGGAGGGGACGCAACTAATGAAAAACTGTTTTTT. This translates into CASSAGGDATNEKLFF. The full variable domain, its missing parts supplied by reference TRBV5-5 and TRBJ1-4, is DAGVTQSPTHLIKTRGQQVTLRCSPISGHKSVSWYQQVLGQGPQFIFQYYEKEERGRGNFPDRFSARQFPNYSSELNVNALLLGDSALYLCASSAGGDATNEKLFFGSGTQLSVL.

The table lists this clonotype with a few counts. The chain carries TRBV14 and TRBJ1-2; perhaps TRBD1 as D (5 bases). CDR3 length equals 15 residues. The V gene lost 3 bases and the J gene lost 0 bases, with 11 bases spanning the gap. Germline values: CDR1 SGHDN, CDR2 FVKESK. The chain's CDR3 is CASSQDQGPNYGYTF. CDR3 coding DNA: TGTGCCAGCAGCCAGGACCAGGGACCTAACTATGGCTACACCTTC.

The J gene is TRBJ1-5, the V gene TRBV27; D is ambiguous. The V and J ends lost 8 bases and 5 bases respectively, with 13 bases between them. CDR3 length equals 13 residues. Germline V CDR1 and CDR2: MNHEY, SMNVEV (reference sequence). The CDR3 DNA sequence: TGTGCCAGCGCCCTTTTTTTGGATCAGCCCCAGCATTTT. It is translated as CASALFLDQPQHF.

As to this clonotype: Since a much larger clone is just one base distant, this may be a read error. The chain recombines TRBV12-3 or TRBV12-4 with TRBJ1-1; D is undetermined. Trimming took 3 bases from V and 6 from J, leaving 5 bases between them. The CDR3 has 11 residues. The CDR3 nucleotides are TGTGCCAGCAGTTTCGTGGCTGAAGCTTTCTTT. Translating it yields CASSFVAEAFF.

This clonotype was detected only a few times. The rearrangement links TRBV7-9 to TRBJ2-2; TRBD1 agrees at 8 bases. The germline V gene has CDR1 SEHNR and CDR2 FQNEAQ (reference sequence). Trimming at V came to 5 bases and at J to 5 bases, leaving 13 bases not matched to a gene. This CDR3 is 17 amino acids long. CDR3 protein: CASSPPYQGQATGELFF. The CDR3 DNA reads as TGTGCCAGCAGCCCCCCCTACCAGGGACAGGCGACCGGGGAGCTGTTTTTT.

In the case of this clonotype: One end of the junction varies from germline; a read error may be responsible. This chain joins TRBV7-6 and TRBJ2-7, with D maybe TRBD2 (6 bases). CDR1 is SGHVS and CDR2 is FNYEAQ in the germline V gene. The CDR3 length is 12 residues. CDR3: CASSPPSGEQYF. The DNA for the CDR3 is TGTGCTAGCAGCCCCCCAAGCGGGGAGCAGTACTTC.